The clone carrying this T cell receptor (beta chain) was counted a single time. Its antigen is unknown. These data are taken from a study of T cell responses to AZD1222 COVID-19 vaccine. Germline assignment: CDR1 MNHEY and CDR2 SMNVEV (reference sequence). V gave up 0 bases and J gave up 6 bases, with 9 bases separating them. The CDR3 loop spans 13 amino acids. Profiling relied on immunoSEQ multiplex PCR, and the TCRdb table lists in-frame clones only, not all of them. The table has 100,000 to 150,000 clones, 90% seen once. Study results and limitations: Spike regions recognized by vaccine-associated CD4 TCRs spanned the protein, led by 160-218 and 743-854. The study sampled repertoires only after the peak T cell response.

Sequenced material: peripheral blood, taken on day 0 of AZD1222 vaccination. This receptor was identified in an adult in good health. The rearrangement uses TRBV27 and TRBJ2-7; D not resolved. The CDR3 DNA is TGTGCCAGCAGTTTATCGAGATTCCTCGAGCAGTACTTC. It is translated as CASSLSRFLEQYF.